This TCR beta chain derives from a study of preoperative IRX-2 immunotherapy in early breast cancer. Measured with immunoSEQ multiplex PCR; TCRdb has only the in-frame clones, and not every one. The sample includes around 3,700 clones, 60% to 80% of them seen just once. CDR1 and CDR2 (germline): SGHRS, YFSETQ. The CDR3 runs to 14 residues. V was clipped by 3 bases and J by 5 bases; unmatched bases: 5. Treatment in this sample: preoperative locoregional IRX-2 cytokine immunotherapy. Samples came from a phase Ib trial of preoperative locoregional IRX-2 cytokine immunotherapy. The material was tumor tissue, obtained after IRX-2 immunotherapy. The sequence was collected from a human donor with breast cancer. This chain joins TRBV5-1 and TRBJ1-2, with 9 bases identical to TRBD1. In DNA, the CDR3 is TGCGCCAGCAGCTGGGGGACAGGGCTTTATGGCTACACCTTC. Its translation is CASSWGTGLYGYTF.